This T cell receptor (beta chain) was sequenced in a study of blood T cell repertoires in COVID-19. Overall study context: Italy, Spain and the United States were the sources of the convalescent and acute COVID-19 samples. T cells, B-cell-depleted T cells, or PBMCs provided the cDNA or gDNA that served as material.

What the recovered Cohort 3 donors had was two negative PCRs, clearance, or symptom resolution. Here immunoSEQ multiplex PCR was the method, and the copy in TCRdb shows in-frame clones only, minus some. This table holds about 330,000 clones, about 90% found once. With 4 bases removed from V and 6 bases from J, the gap between germline ends came to 13 bases. This CDR3 contains 15 residues. The germline gives CDR1 LNHDA, CDR2 SQIVND (reference sequence). This TCR was sampled from a woman aged 25-40 years who had recovered from COVID-19. This rearrangement joins TRBV19 to TRBJ1-6, with a weak D call TRBD1 (5 bases). Sequenced input: PBMCs or T cells enriched from blood (not recorded which). The CDR3 is CASSKRTNLNSPLHF. DNA of the CDR3: TGTGCCAGTAGTAAAAGGACAAACCTTAATTCACCCCTCCACTTT.